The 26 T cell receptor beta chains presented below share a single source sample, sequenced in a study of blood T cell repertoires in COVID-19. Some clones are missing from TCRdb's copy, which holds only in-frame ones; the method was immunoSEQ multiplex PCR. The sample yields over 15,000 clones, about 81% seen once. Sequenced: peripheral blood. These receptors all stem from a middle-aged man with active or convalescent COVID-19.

In nucleotides, the CDR3 is TGTGCCAGCAGCTCCCAGGGGGCGGGCACTGAAGCTTTCTTT. Translation gives CASSSQGAGTEAFF. This chain connects TRBV11-2 to TRBJ1-1; 8 bases map to TRBD1. The CDR3 is made up of 14 amino acids. Per the germline V gene, CDR1 is SGHAT and CDR2 is FQNNGV. V was clipped by 4 bases and J by 4 bases; unmatched bases: 5.

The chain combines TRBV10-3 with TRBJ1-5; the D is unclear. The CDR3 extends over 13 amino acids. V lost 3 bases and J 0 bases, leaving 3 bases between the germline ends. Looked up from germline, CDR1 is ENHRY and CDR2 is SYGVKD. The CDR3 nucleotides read TGTGCCATCAGTGATATTAGCAATCAGCCCCAGCATTTT. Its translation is CAISDISNQPQHF.

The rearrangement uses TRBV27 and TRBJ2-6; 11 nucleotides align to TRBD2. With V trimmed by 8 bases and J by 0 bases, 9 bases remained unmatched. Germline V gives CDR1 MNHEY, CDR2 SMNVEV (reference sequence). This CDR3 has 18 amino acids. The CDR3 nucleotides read TGTGCCAGCCGCCCAGAGGGACTAGCGGACTCTGGGGCCAACGTCCTGACTTTC. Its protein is CASRPEGLADSGANVLTF.

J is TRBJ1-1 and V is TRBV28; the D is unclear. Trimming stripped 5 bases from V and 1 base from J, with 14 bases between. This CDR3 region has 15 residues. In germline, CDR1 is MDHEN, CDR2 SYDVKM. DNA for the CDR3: TGTGCCAGCAGTCCCCGCGGAGGCTCGAACACTGAAGCTTTCTTT. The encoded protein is CASSPRGGSNTEAFF. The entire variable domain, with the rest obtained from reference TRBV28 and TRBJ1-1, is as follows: DVKVTQSSRYLVKRTGEKVFLECVQDMDHENMFWYRQDPGLGLRLIYFSYDVKMKEKGDIPEGYSVSREKKERFSLILESASTNQTSMYLCASSPRGGSNTEAFFGQGTRLTVV.

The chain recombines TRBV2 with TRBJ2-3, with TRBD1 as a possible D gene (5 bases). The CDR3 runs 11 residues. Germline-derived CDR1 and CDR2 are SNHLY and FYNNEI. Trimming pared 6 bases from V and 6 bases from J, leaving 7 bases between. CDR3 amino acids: CASRRQDTQYF. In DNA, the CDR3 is TGTGCCAGCAGGAGACAGGATACGCAGTATTTT.

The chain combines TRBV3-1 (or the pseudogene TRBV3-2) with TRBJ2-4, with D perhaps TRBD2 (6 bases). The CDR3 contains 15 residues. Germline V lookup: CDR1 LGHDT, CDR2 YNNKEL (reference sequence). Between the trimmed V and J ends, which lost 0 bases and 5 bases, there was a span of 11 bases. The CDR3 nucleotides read TGTGCCAGCAGCCAAGAACTGCGGGGACAAAACATTCAGTACTTC. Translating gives CASSQELRGQNIQYF.

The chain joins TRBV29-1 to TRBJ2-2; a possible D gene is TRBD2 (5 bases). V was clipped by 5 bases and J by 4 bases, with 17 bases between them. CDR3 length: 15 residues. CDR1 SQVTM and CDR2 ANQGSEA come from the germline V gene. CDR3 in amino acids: CSVLSAGLSTGELFF. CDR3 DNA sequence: TGCAGCGTTCTTTCAGCAGGACTTTCCACCGGGGAGCTGTTTTTT.

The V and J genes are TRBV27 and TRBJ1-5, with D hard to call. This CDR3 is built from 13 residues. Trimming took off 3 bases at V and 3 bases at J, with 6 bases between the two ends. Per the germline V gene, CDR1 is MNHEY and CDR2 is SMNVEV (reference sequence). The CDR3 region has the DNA TGTGCCAGCAGTTTGGGAGCCAATCAGCCCCAGCATTTT. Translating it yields CASSLGANQPQHF.

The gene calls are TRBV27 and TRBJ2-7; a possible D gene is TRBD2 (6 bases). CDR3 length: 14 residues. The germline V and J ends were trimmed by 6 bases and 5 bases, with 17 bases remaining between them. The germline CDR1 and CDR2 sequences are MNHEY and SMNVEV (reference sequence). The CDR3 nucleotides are TGTGCCAGCAGCTACCGGGACTTCCTTGACGAGCAGTACTTC. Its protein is CASSYRDFLDEQYF.

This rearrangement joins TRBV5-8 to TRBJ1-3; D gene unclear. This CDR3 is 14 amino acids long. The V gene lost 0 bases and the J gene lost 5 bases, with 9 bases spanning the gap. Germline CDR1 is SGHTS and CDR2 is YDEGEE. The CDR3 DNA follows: TGTGCCAGCAGCTTGGGAGTGTTCCGAAACACCATATATTTT. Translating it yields CASSLGVFRNTIYF.

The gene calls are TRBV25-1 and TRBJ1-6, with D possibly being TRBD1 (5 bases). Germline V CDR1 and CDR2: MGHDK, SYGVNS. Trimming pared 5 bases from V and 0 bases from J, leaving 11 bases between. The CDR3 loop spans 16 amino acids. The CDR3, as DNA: TGTGCCAGCAGTATTTTTGACAGCTCCTATAATTCACCCCTCCACTTT. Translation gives CASSIFDSSYNSPLHF.

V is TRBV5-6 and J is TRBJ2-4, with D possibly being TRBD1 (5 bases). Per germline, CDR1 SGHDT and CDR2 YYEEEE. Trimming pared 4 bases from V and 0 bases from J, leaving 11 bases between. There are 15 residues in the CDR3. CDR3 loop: CASSGARIAKNIQYF. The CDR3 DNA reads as TGTGCCAGCAGCGGGGCGAGGATAGCCAAAAACATTCAGTACTTC.

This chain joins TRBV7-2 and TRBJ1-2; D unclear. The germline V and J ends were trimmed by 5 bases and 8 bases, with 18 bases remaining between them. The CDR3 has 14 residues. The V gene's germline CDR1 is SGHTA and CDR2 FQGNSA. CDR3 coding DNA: TGTGCCAGCAGCCCGATGCGACACTCCTCGGGCTACACCTTC. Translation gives CASSPMRHSSGYTF.

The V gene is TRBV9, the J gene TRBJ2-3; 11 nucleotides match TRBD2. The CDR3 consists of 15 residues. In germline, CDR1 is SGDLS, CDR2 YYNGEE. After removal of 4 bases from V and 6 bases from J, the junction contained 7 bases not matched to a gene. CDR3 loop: CASSLSGGAWDTQYF. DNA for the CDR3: TGTGCCAGCAGCCTTAGCGGGGGGGCCTGGGATACGCAGTATTTT.

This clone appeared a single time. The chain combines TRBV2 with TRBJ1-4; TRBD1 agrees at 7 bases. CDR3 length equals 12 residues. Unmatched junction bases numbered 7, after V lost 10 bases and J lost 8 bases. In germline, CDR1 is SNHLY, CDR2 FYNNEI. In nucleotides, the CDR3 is TGTGCCACACAGGGGCCAGGAGAAAAACTGTTTTTT. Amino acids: CATQGPGEKLFF.

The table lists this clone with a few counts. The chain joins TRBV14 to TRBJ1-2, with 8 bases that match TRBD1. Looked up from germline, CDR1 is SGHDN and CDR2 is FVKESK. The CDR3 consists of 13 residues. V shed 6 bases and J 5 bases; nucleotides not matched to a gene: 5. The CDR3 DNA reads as TGTGCCAGCAGTTACGGGACAGGATATGGCTACACCTTC. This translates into CASSYGTGYGYTF.

The CDR3 region has the DNA TGTGCCAGCAGCTTCAACATTTACGAGCAGTACTTC. This translates into CASSFNIYEQYF. This chain joins TRBV11-2 and TRBJ2-7, with D uncertain. The germline CDR1 and CDR2 sequences are SGHAT and FQNNGV. The V end was cut by 3 bases, the J end by 4 bases, with 7 bases between. This CDR3 contains 12 residues.

The CDR3 nucleotides read TGTGCCAGCAGGAAAAGGGGGTCTACCACACTCCAAGAGACCCAGTACTTC. Protein: CASRKRGSTTLQETQYF. The rearrangement joins TRBV7-9 to TRBJ2-5; a possible D gene is TRBD1 (6 bases). CDR1 is SEHNR, CDR2 FQNEAQ, per germline (reference sequence). CDR3 length: 17 residues. V was clipped by 6 bases and J by 1 base, with 21 bases between them.

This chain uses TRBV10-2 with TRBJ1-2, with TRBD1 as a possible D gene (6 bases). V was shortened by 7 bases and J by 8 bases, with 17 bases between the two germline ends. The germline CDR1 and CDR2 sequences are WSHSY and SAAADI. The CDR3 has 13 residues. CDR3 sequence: CASTLDRISGYTF. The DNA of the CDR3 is TGCGCCAGCACCCTCGACAGGATTAGCGGCTACACCTTC.

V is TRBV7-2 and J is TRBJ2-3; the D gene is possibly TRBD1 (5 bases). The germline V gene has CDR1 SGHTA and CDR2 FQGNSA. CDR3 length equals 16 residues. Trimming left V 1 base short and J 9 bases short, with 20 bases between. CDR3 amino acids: CASSLGEWLQGLTQYF. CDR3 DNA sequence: TGTGCCAGCAGCTTAGGAGAGTGGCTGCAGGGTCTCACGCAGTATTTT. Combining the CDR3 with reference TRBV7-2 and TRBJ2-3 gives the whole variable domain GAGVSQSPSNKVTEKGKDVELRCDPISGHTALYWYRQSLGQGLEFLIYFQGNSAPDKSGLPSDRFSAERTGGSVSTLTIQRTQQEDSAVYLCASSLGEWLQGLTQYFGPGTRLTVL.

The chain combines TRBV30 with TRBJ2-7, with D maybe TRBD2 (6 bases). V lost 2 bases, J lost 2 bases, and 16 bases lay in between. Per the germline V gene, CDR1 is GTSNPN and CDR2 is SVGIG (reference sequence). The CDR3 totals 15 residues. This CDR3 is CAWSTGTHETYEQYF. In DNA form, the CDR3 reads TGTGCCTGGAGTACCGGGACTCATGAGACCTACGAGCAGTACTTC.

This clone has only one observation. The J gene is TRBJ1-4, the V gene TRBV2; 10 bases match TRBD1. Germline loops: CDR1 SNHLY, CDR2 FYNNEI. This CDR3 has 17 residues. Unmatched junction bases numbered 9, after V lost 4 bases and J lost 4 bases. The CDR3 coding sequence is TGTGCCAGCAGTGTCAGAGACAGGGGGCTTGGTAATGAAAAACTGTTTTTT. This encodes CASSVRDRGLGNEKLFF.

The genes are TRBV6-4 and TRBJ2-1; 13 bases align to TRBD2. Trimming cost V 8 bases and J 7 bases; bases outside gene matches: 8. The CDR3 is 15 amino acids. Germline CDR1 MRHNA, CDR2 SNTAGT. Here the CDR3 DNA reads TGTGCCAGCGCTACCATGGGACTAGCGGGGAATGAGCAGTTCTTC. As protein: CASATMGLAGNEQFF.

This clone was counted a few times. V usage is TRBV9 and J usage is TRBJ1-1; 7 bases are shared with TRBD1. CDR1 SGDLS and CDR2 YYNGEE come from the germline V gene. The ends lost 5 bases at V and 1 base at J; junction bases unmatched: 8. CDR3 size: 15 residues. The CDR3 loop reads CASSRRGRGNTEAFF. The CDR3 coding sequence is TGTGCCAGCAGTCGAAGGGGGCGCGGGAACACTGAAGCTTTCTTT.

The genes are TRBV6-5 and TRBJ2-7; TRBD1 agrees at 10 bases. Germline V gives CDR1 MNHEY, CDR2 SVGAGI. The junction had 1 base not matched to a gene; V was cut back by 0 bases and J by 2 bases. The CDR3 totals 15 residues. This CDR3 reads CASSYSGQGTYEQYF. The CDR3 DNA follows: TGTGCCAGCAGTTACTCGGGACAGGGGACCTACGAGCAGTACTTC.

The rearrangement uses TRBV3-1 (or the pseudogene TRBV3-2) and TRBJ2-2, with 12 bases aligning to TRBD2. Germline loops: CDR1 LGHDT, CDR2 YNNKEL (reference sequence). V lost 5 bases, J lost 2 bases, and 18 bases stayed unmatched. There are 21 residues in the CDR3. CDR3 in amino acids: CASSALAIGLAGRPNTGELFF. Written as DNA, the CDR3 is TGTGCCAGCAGCGCACTCGCCATCGGACTAGCGGGGAGACCAAACACCGGGGAGCTGTTTTTT.